Following are 12 T cell receptor beta chains from one sample sequenced in a study of cytomegalovirus exposure and HLA in healthy donors. The PCR was carried out with 60 Vbeta primers and 13 Jbeta primers. Sequencing was performed with immunoSEQ multiplex PCR; in TCRdb, only in-frame clones are kept and a portion is missing. The repertoire holds 95,000 to 150,000 clones, with about 81% as singletons. Sequenced: PBMCs. The source of these receptors is a woman in her twenties or thirties in good health and CMV-seronegative.

This chain joins TRBV27 and TRBJ2-1, with 12 nucleotides matching TRBD2. V dropped 2 bases and J dropped 7; count of bases not matched to a gene: 6. Per germline, CDR1 MNHEY and CDR2 SMNVEV (reference sequence). CDR3 length: 16 amino acids. CDR3 protein: CASSLLLAGGPNEQFF. The CDR3 DNA is TGTGCCAGCAGTTTACTCCTAGCGGGAGGGCCGAATGAGCAGTTCTTC.

The chain links TRBV6-6 to TRBJ2-7; TRBD1 might be the D (6 bases). Per germline, CDR1 MNHNY and CDR2 SVGAGI (reference sequence). The V and J ends lost 0 bases and 7 bases respectively, with 16 bases between them. This CDR3 is 15 amino acids long. DNA for the CDR3: TGTGCCAGCAGTTACTCGAAGCAGTCAGGGACAGAGCAGTACTTC. Its protein product is CASSYSKQSGTEQYF.

The chain recombines TRBV27 with TRBJ1-2, with D tentatively TRBD1 (5 bases). The CDR3 has 13 residues. In germline, CDR1 is MNHEY, CDR2 SMNVEV (reference sequence). V lost 5 bases to trimming and J lost 4 bases, with 11 bases between them. CDR3: CASSPRQLYGYTF. The CDR3 bases are TGTGCCAGCAGTCCTCGACAGCTCTATGGCTACACCTTC.

The chain uses TRBV9 and TRBJ1-3; 7 nucleotides line up with TRBD1. With V trimmed by 4 bases and J by 0 bases, 10 bases remained unmatched. The length of the CDR3 is 17 residues. Germline CDR1 SGDLS, CDR2 YYNGEE. The chain's CDR3 is CASSPRTGDYSGNTIYF. CDR3 DNA: TGTGCCAGCAGCCCTAGGACAGGAGACTACTCTGGAAACACCATATATTTT.

The rearrangement joins TRBV18 to TRBJ1-4; the D gene is possibly TRBD1 (6 bases). CDR1 is KGHSH, CDR2 LQKENI, per germline. Trimming removed 6 bases at V and 8 bases at J, with 13 bases between. This CDR3 has 13 residues. CDR3 coding DNA: TGTGCCAGCTCGGCCGGGACACTAGAAAAACTGTTTTTT. Translating it yields CASSAGTLEKLFF.

V is TRBV4-1 and J is TRBJ1-5, with a weak D call TRBD1 (6 bases). V lost 2 bases to trimming and J lost 2 bases, with 7 bases between them. The CDR3 length is 14 residues. The germline gives CDR1 MGHRA, CDR2 YSYEKL. The CDR3 DNA follows: TGCGCCAGCAGCCAATACAGGGGCAATCAGCCCCAGCATTTT. Protein sequence: CASSQYRGNQPQHF.

The genes are TRBV28 and TRBJ1-2, with unresolved D. The V and J ends lost 3 bases and 2 bases respectively, with 10 bases between them. The CDR3 is made up of 14 amino acids. CDR1 is MDHEN, CDR2 SYDVKM, per germline. The CDR3 DNA reads as TGTGCCAGCAGTTTTATATTGGCCAACTATGGCTACACCTTC. Protein: CASSFILANYGYTF.

The V call is TRBV14, the J call TRBJ1-5; D is ambiguous. The CDR3 has 10 amino acids. Trimming shortened V by 0 bases and J by 14 bases, and 5 bases separated the two germline ends. Germline values: CDR1 SGHDN, CDR2 FVKESK. The CDR3 loop is CASSQDREHF. CDR3 nucleotides: TGTGCCAGCAGCCAAGATCGGGAGCATTTT.

The genes are TRBV4-2 and TRBJ2-1; maybe TRBD2 (6 bases). Looked up from germline, CDR1 is LGHNA and CDR2 is YNFKEQ. Trimming removed 0 bases from V and 7 bases from J, with 13 bases in between. The CDR3 spans 15 residues. The CDR3 DNA is TGTGCCAGCAGCCAAGAGAGCGGGTTGGGGAATGAGCAGTTCTTC. Its protein is CASSQESGLGNEQFF.

This clone was observed a few times. The rearrangement joins TRBV6-1 to TRBJ2-7; possibly TRBD2 for D (7 bases). The V gene's germline CDR1 is MNHNS and CDR2 SASEGT. With 7 bases removed from V and 2 bases from J, the gap between germline ends came to 18 bases. The CDR3 covers 15 residues. The CDR3 DNA reads TGTGCCAGCACCACGATGAGGGGGGGGGCCTACGAGCAGTACTTC. This codes for CASTTMRGGAYEQYF.

This chain uses TRBV5-1 with TRBJ1-2, with 7 bases matching TRBD1. The CDR3 totals 19 residues. J gave up 8 bases and V 1 base, and 23 bases lay outside the gene matches. Germline CDR1 reads SGHRS; CDR2 reads YFSETQ. CDR3 amino acids: CASSLFTFPGQLPGEGYTF. In nucleotides, the CDR3 is TGCGCCAGCAGCTTGTTTACCTTTCCGGGACAGCTCCCCGGTGAGGGCTACACCTTC.

This clone has just a few counts. This chain joins TRBV7-9 and TRBJ1-1; no clear D gene. V was trimmed by 1 base and J by 5 bases, leaving 8 bases between them. The CDR3 consists of 13 residues. Looked up from germline, CDR1 is SEHNR and CDR2 is FQNEAQ (reference sequence). CDR3 coding DNA: TGTGCCAGCAGCTTAGACGGTCGGACTGAAGCTTTCTTT. Translation: CASSLDGRTEAFF.